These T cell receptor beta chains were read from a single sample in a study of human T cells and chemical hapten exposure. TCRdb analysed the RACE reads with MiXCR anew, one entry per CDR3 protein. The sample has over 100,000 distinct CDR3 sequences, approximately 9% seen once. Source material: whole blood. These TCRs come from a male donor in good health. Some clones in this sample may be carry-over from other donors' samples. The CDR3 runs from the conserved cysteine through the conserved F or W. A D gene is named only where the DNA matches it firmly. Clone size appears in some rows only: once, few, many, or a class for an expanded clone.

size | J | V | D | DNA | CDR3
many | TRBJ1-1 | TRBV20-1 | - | TGCAGTGCTAGGGAGGGCCCAGTGAACACTGAAGCTTTCTTT | CSAREGPVNTEAFF
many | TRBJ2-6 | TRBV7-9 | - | TGTGCCAGCAGCTCCCTCTCTGGGGCCAACGTCCTGACTTTC | CASSSLSGANVLTF
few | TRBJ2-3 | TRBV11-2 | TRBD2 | TGTGCCAGCAACGGACTAGCGGATCTTAGCACAGATACGCAGTATTTT | CASNGLADLSTDTQYF
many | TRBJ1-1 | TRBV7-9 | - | TGTGCCAGCAGCCTAATGACGGACACTGAAGCTTTCTTT | CASSLMTDTEAFF
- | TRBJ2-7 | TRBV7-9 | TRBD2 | TGTGCCAGCAGCCCGATCAGCGGGGGGGCTAGCTCCTACGAGCAGTACTTC | CASSPISGGASSYEQYF
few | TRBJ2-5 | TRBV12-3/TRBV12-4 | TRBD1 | TGTGCCAGCAGTTCGGGACAGAGCCAAGAGACCCAGTACTTC | CASSSGQSQETQYF
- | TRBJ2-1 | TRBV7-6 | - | TGTGCCAGCAGCTCCCCTGCATCCTACAATGAGCAGTTCTTC | CASSSPASYNEQFF
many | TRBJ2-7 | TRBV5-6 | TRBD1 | TGTGCCAGCAGCCAGTGGGACAGGGGCGAATACGAGCAGTACTTC | CASSQWDRGEYEQYF
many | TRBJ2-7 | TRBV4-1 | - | TGCGCCAGCAGCCAAGTTCCCGAGTACGAGCAGTACTTC | CASSQVPEYEQYF
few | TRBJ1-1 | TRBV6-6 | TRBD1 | TGTGCCAGCAGTTACCAGGGGGGCACTGAAGCTTTCTTT | CASSYQGGTEAFF
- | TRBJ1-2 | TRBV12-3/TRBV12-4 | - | TGTGCCAGCAGTTCCCCCGGGGAGGGCTATGGCTACACCTTC | CASSSPGEGYGYTF
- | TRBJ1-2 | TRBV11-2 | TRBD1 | TGTGCCAGCAGCTCATCGCGGACAGGACTCTATGGCTACACCTTC | CASSSSRTGLYGYTF
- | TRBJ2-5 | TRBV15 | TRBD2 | TGTGCCACCAGCAGAGGGACTAGCGGACTTCAAGAGACCCAGTACTTC | CATSRGTSGLQETQYF
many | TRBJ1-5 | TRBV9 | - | TGTGCCAGCGGCCCCACGGGGGAGGGCAATCAGCCCCAGCATTTT | CASGPTGEGNQPQHF
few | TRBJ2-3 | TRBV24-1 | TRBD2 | TGTGCCACCAGTGAAGGACTAGCGGGAGAGGGCACAGATACGCAGTATTTT | CATSEGLAGEGTDTQYF
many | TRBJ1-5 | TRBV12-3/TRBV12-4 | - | TGTGCCAGCAGTTTAGCCGGGGGCAATCAGCCCCAGCATTTT | CASSLAGGNQPQHF
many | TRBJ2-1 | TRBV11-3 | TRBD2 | TGTGCCAGCAGCGCCCGACTAGCGGGATTCGTCAATGAGCAGTTCTTC | CASSARLAGFVNEQFF
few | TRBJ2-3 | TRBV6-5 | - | TGTGCCAGCAGTTACCCAGCCGGTACGCAGTATTTT | CASSYPAGTQYF
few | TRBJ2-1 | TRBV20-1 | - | TGCAGTGCTAGAAGGGGGGGGTACAATGAGCAGTTCTTC | CSARRGGYNEQFF
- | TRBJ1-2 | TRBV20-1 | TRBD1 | TGCAGTGCCAGACAGGGGCAGGGCTACACCTTC | CSARQGQGYTF
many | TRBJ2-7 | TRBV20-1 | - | TGCAGTGCTAGATGGCGGGGTTACTCCTACGAGCAGTACTTC | CSARWRGYSYEQYF
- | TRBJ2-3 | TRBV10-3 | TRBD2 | TGTGCCATCAGTGAGTCTCCTAGCGGGAGTTCAGATACGCAGTATTTT | CAISESPSGSSDTQYF
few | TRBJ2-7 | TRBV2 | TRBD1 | TGTGCCGGGAGGGACAGGGCGGCCTACGAGCAGTACTTC | CAGRDRAAYEQYF
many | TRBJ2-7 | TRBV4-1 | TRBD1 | TGCGCCAGCAGCCAAGTGGGACAGGGGATGGACGAGCAGTACTTC | CASSQVGQGMDEQYF
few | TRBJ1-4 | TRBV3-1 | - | TGTGCCAGCAGCCTAGGGCCCGAAAGGGGTGAAAAACTGTTTTTT | CASSLGPERGEKLFF
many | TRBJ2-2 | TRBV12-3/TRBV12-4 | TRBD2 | TGTGCCAGCAGTTTCCGAACCGGGGGGAAACGGTCAGCCGGGGAGCTGTTTTTT | CASSFRTGGKRSAGELFF
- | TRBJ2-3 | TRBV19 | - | TGTGCCAGTAGTATAGGGCAGGGTGAAAAAGATACGCAGTATTTT | CASSIGQGEKDTQYF
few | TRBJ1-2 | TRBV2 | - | TGTGCCAGCAGTGAAAGAACCTATGGCTACACCTTC | CASSERTYGYTF
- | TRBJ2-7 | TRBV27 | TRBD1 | TGTGCCAGCAGTTTAGGGGCAGGGGGCGTCTACGAGCAGTACTTC | CASSLGAGGVYEQYF
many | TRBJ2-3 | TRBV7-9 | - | TGTGCCAGCAGCTGGAGTCCGGGGGGCCCGGGAGATACGCAGTATTTT | CASSWSPGGPGDTQYF
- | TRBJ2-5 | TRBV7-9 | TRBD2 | TGTGCCAGCAGCCTGACTAGCCTAGAGACCCAGTACTTC | CASSLTSLETQYF
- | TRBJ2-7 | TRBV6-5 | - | TGTGCCAGCAGTTACTCGAGACCTGGGGAGCAGTACTTC | CASSYSRPGEQYF
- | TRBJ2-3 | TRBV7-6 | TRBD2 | TGTGCCAGCAGCTTACCCGAAGCCGGGACTAGCGGACGCACAGATACGCAGTATTTT | CASSLPEAGTSGRTDTQYF
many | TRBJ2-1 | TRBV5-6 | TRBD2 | TGTGCCAGCAGCCCCATGGGACTAGCGGGGGGGCCTGGTGAGCAGTTCTTC | CASSPMGLAGGPGEQFF
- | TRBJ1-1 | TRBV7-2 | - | TGTGCCAGCAGCTTAGACGGGTACGGTAGGCGGCGGCACACTGAAGCTTTCTTT | CASSLDGYGRRRHTEAFF
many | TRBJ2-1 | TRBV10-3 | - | TGTGCCATCAGTGAGTTAGCGGGACAGGGTTACAATGAGCAGTTCTTC | CAISELAGQGYNEQFF
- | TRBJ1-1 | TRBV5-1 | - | TGCGCCAGCAGCTTGGGGGCAGGACGGCCTGAAGCTTTCTTT | CASSLGAGRPEAFF
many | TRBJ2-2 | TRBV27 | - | TGTGCCAGCAGAGGAGGGGACCACACCGGGGAGCTGTTTTTT | CASRGGDHTGELFF
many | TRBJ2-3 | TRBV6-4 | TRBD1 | TGTGCCAGCAGTGACTCAGGACAGGGCCACACAGATACGCAGTATTTT | CASSDSGQGHTDTQYF
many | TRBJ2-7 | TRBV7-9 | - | TGTGCCAGCAGCGAACAGGGTTACGAGCAGTACTTC | CASSEQGYEQYF
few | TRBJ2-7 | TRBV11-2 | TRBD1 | TGTGCCAGCAGGCCCCGGCCCGTGACAGGGTCCGAGCAGTACTTC | CASRPRPVTGSEQYF
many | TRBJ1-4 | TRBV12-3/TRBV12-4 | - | TGTGCCAGCAGTTTTGGGCAGGGCGTGGGTAATGAAAAACTGTTTTTT | CASSFGQGVGNEKLFF
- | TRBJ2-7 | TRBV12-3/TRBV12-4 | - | TGTGCCAGCAGTTCGGTAAAGGGCCTTCCCCACGAGCAGTACTTC | CASSSVKGLPHEQYF
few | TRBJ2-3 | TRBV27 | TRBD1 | TGTGCCAGCAGTTTACTCGACAGGGCCGGTCCAGATACGCAGTATTTT | CASSLLDRAGPDTQYF
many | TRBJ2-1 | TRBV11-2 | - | TGTGCCAGCAGCTTAGATTGGAGTCCGGGGGGCGTGTACAATGAGCAGTTCTTC | CASSLDWSPGGVYNEQFF
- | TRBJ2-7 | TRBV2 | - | TGTGCCAGCAGGGTGGTAGGAGAGCAGTACTTC | CASRVVGEQYF
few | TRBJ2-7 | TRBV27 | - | TGTGCCAGCAGTTTCCAGGGTGTCAACGAGCAGTACTTC | CASSFQGVNEQYF
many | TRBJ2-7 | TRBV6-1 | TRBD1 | TGTGCCAGCAGTGAAGCGACAGGGGGCTCCTACGAGCAGTACTTC | CASSEATGGSYEQYF
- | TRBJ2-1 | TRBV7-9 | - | TGTGCCAGCAGCTTAGGATCAGCAGGGGCAAGGAATGAGCAGTTCTTC | CASSLGSAGARNEQFF
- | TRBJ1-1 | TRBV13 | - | TGTGCCAGCAGTGGACGGGAGAACACTGAAGCTTTCTTT | CASSGRENTEAFF
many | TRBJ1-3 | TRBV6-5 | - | TGTGCCAGCAGTATAAACCTCGACAGCTCTGGAAACACCATATATTTT | CASSINLDSSGNTIYF
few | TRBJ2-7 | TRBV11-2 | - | TGTGCCAGCAGCCACGGAACTTCCTCCTACGAGCAGTACTTC | CASSHGTSSYEQYF